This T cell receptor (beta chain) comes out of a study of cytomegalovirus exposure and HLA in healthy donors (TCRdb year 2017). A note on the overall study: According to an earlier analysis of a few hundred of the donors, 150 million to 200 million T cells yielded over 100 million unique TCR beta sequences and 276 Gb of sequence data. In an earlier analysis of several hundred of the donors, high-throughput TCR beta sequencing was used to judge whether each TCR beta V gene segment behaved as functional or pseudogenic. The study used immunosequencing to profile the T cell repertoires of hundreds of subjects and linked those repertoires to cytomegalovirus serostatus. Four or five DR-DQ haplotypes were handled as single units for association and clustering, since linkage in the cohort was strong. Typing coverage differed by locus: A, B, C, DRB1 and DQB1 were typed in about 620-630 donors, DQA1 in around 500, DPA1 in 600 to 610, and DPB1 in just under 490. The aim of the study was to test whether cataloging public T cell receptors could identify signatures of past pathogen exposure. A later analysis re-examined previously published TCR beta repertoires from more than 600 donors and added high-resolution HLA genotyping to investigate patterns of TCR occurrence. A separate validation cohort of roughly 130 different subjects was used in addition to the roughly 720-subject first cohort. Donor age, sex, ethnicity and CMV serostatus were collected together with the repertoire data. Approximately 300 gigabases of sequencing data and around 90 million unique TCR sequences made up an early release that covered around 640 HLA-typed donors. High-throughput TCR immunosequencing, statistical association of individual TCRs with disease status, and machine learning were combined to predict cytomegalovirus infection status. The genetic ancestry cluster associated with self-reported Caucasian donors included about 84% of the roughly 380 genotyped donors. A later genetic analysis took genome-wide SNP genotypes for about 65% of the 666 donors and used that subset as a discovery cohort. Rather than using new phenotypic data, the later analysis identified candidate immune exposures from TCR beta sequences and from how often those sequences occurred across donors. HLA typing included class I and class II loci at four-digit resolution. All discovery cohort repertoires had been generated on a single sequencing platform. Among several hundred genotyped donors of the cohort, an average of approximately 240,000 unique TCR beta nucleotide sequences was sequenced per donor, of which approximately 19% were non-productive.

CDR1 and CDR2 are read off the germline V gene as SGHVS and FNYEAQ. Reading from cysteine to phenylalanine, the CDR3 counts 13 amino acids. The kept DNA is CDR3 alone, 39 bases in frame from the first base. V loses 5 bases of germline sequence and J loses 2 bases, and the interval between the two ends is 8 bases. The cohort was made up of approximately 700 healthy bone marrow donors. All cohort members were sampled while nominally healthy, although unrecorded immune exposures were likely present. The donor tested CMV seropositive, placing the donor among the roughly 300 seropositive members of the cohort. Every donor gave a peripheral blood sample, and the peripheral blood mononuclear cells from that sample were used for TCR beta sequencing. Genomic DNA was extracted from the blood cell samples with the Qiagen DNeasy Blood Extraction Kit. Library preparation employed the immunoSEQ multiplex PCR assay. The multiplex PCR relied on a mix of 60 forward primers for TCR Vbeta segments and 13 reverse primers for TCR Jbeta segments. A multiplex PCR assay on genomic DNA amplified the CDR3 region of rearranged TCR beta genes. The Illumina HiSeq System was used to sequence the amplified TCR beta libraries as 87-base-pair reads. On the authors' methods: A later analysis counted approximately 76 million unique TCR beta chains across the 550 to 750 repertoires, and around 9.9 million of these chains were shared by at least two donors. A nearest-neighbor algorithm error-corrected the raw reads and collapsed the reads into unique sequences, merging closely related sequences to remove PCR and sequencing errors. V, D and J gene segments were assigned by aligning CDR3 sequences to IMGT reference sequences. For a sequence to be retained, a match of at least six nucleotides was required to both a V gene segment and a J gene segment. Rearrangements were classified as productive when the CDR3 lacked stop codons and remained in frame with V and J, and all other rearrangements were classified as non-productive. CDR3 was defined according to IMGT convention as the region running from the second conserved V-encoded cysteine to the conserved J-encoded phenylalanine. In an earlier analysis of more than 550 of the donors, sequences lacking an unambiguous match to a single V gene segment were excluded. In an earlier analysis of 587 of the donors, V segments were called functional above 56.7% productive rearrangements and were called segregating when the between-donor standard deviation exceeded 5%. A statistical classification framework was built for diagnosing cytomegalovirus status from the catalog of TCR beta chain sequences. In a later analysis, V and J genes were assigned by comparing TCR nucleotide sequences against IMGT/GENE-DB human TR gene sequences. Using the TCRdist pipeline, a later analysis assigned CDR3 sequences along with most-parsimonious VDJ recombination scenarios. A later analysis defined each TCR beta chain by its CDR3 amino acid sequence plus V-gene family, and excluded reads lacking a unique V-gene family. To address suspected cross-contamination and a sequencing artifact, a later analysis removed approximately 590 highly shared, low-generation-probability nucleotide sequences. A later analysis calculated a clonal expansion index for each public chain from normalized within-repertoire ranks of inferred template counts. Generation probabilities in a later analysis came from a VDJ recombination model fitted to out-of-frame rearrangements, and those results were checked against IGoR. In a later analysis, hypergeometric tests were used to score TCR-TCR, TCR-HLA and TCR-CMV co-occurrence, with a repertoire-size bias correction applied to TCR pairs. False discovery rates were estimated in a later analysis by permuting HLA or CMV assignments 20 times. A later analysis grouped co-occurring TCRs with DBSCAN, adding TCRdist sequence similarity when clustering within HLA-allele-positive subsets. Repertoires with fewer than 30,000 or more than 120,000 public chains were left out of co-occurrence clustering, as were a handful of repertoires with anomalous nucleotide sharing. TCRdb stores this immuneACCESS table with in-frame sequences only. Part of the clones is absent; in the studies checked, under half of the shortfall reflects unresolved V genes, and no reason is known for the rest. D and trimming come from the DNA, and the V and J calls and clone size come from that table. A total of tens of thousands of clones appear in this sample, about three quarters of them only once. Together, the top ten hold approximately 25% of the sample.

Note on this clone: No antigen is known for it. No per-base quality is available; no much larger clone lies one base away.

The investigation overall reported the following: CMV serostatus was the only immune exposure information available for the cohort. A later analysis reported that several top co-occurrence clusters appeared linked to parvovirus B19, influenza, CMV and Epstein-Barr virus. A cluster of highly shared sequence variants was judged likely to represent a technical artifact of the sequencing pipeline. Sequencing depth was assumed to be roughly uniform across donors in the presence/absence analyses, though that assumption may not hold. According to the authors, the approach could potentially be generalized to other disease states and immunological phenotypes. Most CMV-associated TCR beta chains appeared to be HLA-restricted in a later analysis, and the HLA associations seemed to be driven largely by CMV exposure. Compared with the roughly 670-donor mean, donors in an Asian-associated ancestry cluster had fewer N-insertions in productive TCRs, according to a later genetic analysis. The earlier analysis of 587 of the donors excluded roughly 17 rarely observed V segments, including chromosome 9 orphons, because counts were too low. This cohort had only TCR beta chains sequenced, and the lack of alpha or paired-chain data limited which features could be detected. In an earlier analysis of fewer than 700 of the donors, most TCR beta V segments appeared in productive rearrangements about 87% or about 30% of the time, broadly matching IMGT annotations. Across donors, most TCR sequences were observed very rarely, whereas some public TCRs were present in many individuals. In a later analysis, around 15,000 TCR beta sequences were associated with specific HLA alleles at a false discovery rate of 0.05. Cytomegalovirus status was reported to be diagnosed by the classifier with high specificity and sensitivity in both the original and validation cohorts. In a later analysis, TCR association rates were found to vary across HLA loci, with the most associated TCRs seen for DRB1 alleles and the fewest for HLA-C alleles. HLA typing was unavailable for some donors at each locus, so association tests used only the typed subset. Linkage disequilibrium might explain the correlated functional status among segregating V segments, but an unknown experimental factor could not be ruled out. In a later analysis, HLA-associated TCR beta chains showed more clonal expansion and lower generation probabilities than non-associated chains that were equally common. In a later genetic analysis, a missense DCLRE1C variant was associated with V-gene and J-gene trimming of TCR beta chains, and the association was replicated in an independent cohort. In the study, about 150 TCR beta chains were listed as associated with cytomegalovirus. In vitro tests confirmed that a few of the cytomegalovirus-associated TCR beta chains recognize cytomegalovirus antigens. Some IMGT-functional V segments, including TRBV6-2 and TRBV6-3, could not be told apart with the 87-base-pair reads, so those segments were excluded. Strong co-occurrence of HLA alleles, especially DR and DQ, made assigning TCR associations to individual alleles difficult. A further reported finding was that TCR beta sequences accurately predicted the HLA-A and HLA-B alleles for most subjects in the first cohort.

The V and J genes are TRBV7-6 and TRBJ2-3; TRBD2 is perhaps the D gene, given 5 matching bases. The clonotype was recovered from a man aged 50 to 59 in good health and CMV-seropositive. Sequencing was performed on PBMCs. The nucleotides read TGTGCCAGCAGCACCCGGGACACAGATACGCAGTATTTT. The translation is CASSTRDTDTQYF.